This T cell receptor (beta chain) was obtained from a study of cytomegalovirus exposure and HLA in healthy donors. Germline assignment: CDR1 MGHRA and CDR2 YSYEKL. This CDR3 is 14 amino acids long. V lost 2 bases, J lost 5 bases, and 12 bases lay in between. PCR used 60 Vbeta primers and 13 Jbeta primers. The method was immunoSEQ multiplex PCR; TCRdb's version includes in-frame clones alone and lacks a portion of them. The sample carries more than 150,000 clones, approximately 80% recorded once. Specimen: PBMCs. The chain employs TRBV4-1 and TRBJ1-1, with D hard to call. This receptor was taken from a woman aged 40 to 50 in good health and CMV-seropositive. CDR3 coding DNA: TGCGCCAGCAGCCAAATCCAGGAGGGAACTGAAGCTTTCTTT. Its protein is CASSQIQEGTEAFF.